This TCR beta chain was sequenced for a study of cytomegalovirus exposure and HLA in healthy donors. This CDR3 comprises 12 residues. Looked up from germline, CDR1 is ENHRY and CDR2 is SYGVKD. The V gene end was trimmed by 8 bases and the J gene end by 3 bases; junction bases not matched to a gene: 4. 13 Jbeta primers and 60 Vbeta primers were used for the PCR. Only in-frame clones appear in the TCRdb table, and some are missing; sequencing was by immunoSEQ multiplex PCR. The table lists fewer than 120,000 clones, just over 75% of them singletons. This clone has just one count. Sequenced sample: PBMCs. This chain links TRBV10-3 with TRBJ2-7, with TRBD1 matching over 7 bases. This TCR came from a man in his thirties or forties in good health and CMV-seropositive. The CDR3 DNA sequence: TGTGCCATCCGGGACAGTCACTACGAGCAGTACTTC. It yields the protein CAIRDSHYEQYF.